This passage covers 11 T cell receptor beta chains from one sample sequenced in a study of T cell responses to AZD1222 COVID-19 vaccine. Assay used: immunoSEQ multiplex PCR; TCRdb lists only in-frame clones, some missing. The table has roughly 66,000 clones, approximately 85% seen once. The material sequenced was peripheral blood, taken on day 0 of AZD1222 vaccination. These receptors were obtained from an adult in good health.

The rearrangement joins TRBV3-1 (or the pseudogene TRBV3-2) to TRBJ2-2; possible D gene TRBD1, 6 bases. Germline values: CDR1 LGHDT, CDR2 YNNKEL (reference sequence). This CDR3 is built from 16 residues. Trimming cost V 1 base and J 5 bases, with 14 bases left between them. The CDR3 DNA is TGTGCCAGCAGCCAAGTTCGAGGGGGTCGGACCGGGGAGCTGTTTTTT. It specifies CASSQVRGGRTGELFF.

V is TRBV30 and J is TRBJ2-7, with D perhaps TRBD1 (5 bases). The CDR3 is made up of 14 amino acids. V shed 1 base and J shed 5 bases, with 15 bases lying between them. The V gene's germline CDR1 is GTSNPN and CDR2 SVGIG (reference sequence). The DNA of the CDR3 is TGTGCCTGGAGTGGCAGGGTGGGCAGGAACGAGCAGTACTTC. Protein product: CAWSGRVGRNEQYF.

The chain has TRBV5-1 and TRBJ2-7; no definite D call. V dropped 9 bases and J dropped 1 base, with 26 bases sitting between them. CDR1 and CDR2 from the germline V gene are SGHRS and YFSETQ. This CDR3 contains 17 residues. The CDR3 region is CATPDPVREGKSYEQYF. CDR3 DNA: TGCGCCACCCCTGACCCCGTCCGTGAAGGAAAATCCTACGAGCAGTACTTC.

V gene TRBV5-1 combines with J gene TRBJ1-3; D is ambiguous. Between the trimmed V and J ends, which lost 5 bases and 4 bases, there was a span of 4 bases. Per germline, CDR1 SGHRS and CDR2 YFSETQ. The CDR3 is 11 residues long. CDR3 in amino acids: CASRGGNTIYF. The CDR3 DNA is TGCGCCAGCAGGGGCGGAAACACCATATATTTT.

CDR3: CASSLASETQYF. CDR3 nucleotide sequence: TGTGCCAGCAGCTTAGCCTCAGAGACCCAGTACTTC. This rearrangement joins TRBV7-9 to TRBJ2-5; no definite D call. Germline V CDR1 and CDR2: SEHNR, FQNEAQ (reference sequence). CDR3 length: 12 amino acids. V was trimmed by 0 bases and J by 4 bases, leaving 3 bases between them.

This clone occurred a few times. The CDR3 protein is CASSTGSGGQETQYF. As DNA, the CDR3 is TGTGCCAGCAGCACGGGGAGCGGGGGACAAGAGACCCAGTACTTC. The V gene is TRBV7-8, the J gene TRBJ2-5, with TRBD2 identical over 8 bases. V was clipped by 5 bases and J by 2 bases; unmatched bases: 7. Looked up from germline, CDR1 is SGHVS and CDR2 is FQNEAQ. This CDR3 spans 15 amino acids.

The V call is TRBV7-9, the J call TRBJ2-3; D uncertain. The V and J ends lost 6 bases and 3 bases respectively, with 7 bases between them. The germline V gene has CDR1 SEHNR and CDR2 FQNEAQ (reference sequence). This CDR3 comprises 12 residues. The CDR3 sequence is CASRSGTDTQYF. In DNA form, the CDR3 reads TGTGCCAGCAGATCCGGGACAGATACGCAGTATTTT. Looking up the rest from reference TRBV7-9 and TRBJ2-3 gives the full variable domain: DTGVSQNPRHKITKRGQNVTFRCDPISEHNRLYWYRQTLGQGPEFLTYFQNEAQLEKSRLLSDRFSAERPKGSFSTLEIQRTEQGDSAMYLCASRSGTDTQYFGPGTRLTVL.

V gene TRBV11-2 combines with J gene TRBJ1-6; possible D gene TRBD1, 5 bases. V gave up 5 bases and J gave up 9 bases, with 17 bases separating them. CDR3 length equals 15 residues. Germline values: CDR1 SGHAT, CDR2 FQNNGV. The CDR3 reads CASSRSQAGGSPLHF. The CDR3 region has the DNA TGTGCCAGCAGCCGATCCCAGGCTGGGGGTTCACCCCTCCACTTT.

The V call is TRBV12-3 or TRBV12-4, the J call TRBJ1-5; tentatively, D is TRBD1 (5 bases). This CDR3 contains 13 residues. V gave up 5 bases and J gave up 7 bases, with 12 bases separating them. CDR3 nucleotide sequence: TGTGCCAGCAGTCCCCAGGGAGACCAGCCCCAGCATTTT. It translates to CASSPQGDQPQHF.

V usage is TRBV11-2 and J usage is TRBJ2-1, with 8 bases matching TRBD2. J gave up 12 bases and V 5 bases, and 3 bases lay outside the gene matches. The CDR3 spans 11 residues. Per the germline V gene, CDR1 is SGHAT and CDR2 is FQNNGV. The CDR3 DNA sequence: TGTGCCAGCAGCGCCGCGGGGGGGCAGTTCTTC. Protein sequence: CASSAAGGQFF.

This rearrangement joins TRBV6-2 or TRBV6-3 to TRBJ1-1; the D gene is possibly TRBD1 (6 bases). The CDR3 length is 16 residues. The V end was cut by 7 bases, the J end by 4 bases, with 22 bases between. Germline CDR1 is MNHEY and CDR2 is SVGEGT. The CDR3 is CASTPLLRQEGTEAFF. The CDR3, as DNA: TGTGCCAGCACCCCCCTCCTTAGACAGGAGGGCACTGAAGCTTTCTTT.